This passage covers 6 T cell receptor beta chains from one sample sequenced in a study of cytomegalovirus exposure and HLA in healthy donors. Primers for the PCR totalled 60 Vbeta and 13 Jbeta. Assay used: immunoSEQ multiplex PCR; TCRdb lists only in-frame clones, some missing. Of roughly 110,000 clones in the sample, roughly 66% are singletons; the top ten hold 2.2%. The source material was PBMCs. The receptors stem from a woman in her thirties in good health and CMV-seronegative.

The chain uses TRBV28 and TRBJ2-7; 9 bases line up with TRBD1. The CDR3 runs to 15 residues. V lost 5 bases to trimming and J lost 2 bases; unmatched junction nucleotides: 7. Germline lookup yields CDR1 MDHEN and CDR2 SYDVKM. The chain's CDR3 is CASSPPGQGPYEQYF. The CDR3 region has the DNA TGTGCCAGCAGTCCGCCGGGACAGGGCCCCTACGAGCAGTACTTC.

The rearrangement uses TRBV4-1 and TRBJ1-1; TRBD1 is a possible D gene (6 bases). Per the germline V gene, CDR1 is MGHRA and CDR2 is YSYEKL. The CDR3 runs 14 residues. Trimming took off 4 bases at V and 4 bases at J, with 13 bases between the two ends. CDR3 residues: CASSRIQGSTEAFF. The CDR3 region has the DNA TGCGCCAGCAGCCGCATACAGGGAAGCACTGAAGCTTTCTTT.

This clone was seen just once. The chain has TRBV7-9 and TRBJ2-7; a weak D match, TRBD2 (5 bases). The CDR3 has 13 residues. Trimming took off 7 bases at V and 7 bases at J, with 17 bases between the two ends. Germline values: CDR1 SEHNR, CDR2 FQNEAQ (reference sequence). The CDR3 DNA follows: TGTGCCAGCACCAAGACGGGGTTCTCTGAGCAGTACTTC. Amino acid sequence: CASTKTGFSEQYF.

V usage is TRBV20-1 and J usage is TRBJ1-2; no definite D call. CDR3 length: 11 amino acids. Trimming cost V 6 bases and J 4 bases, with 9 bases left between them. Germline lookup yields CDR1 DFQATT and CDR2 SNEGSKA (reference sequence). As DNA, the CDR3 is TGCAGTGCCGGAGTAGGCTATGGCTACACCTTC. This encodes CSAGVGYGYTF.

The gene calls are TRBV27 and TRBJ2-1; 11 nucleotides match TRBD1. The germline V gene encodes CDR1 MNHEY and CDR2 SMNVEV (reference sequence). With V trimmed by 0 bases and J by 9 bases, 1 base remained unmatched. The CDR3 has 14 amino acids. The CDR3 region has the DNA TGTGCCAGCAGTTTATCGGGGACAGGGGGTGAGCAGTTCTTC. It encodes CASSLSGTGGEQFF.

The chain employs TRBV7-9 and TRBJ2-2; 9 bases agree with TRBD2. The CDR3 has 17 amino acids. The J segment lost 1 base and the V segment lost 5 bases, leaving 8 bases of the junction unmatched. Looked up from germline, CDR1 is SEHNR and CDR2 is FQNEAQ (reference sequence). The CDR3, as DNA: TGTGCCAGCAGCCGAAGAAGCGGGAGGCGGAACACCGGGGAGCTGTTTTTT. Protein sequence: CASSRRSGRRNTGELFF.